This T cell receptor beta chain was sequenced for a study of blood T cells in healthy people across ages. Findings and limits, study-wide: Strong correlation was found linking TCR beta diversity to naive T cell percentage. Because donor CMV status was unknown, expanded clonotype changes were possibly confounded. There were more naive CD4+ cells and higher diversity in long-lived donors than in aged donors.

The germline CDR1 and CDR2 sequences are SGHTA and FQGNSA. CDR3 length: 15 residues. It was with a sample-barcoded 5' primer and a J-beta primer mix that a second PCR of roughly 6 to 12 cycles was run. One entry per CDR3 protein results from TCRdb running MiXCR on the 5' RACE reads. The data contain fewer than 1,000,000 distinct CDR3 sequences, around half of them singletons. Concerning this clonotype itself: Its specificity is unknown. A much larger clone differs by one base, so this may be a read error.

Donors were systemically healthy Caucasian individuals from Russia aged roughly 6 to 95 years. The sequence came from a man older than 75 in good health. V and J are TRBV7-2 and TRBJ2-5; TRBD2 agrees at 12 bases. The assigned J gene may be wrong: the sequence end matches TRBJ2-7 better. The sample taken for sequencing was blood. In nucleotides, the CDR3 is TGTGCCGGCAGCTCGTGGACTAGCGGGGCCGACGAGCAGTACTTC. Translation gives CAGSSWTSGADEQYF.